A selection of T cell receptor beta chains follows, all from one sample in a study of identical twins. TCRdb re-called the 5' RACE reads with MiXCR, one entry per CDR3 protein. This repertoire shows approximately 590,000 distinct CDR3 sequences, 9.5% to 10% found once; its top ten account for approximately 3.2%. These data are also associated with another study on yellow fever vaccine responses in identical twins.

Sequencing was carried out using PBMCs. All receptors derive from a woman aged 18-30 years in good health. Both conserved end residues are part of each CDR3. The D gene is left open where the match is weak. Where a row states a size, it is once, few, many or the class of an expanded clone; other rows omit it.

CDR3 DNA: TGCGCCAGCAGGGTCAACAGCCTTCGGAACGAGCAGTACTTC; CDR3 protein: CASRVNSLRNEQYF; clone size: .; J gene: TRBJ2-7; D gene: .; V gene: TRBV5-1
CDR3 DNA: TGTGCCAGCAGCGAGACTGAAGAGACCCAGTACTTC; CDR3 protein: CASSETEETQYF; clone size: many; J gene: TRBJ2-5; D gene: .; V gene: TRBV9
CDR3 DNA: TGTGCCTGGAGTGCACAAGATACGCAGTATTTT; CDR3 protein: CAWSAQDTQYF; clone size: .; J gene: TRBJ2-3; D gene: .; V gene: TRBV30
CDR3 DNA: TGTGCCAGCAGCTTAGAAGGTCCGACGGGTACTTTCTTT; CDR3 protein: CASSLEGPTGTFF; clone size: few; J gene: TRBJ1-1; D gene: .; V gene: TRBV7-8
CDR3 DNA: TGTGCCAGCAGCCCAGGACAGACCATGAACACTGAAGCTTTCTTT; CDR3 protein: CASSPGQTMNTEAFF; clone size: .; J gene: TRBJ1-1; D gene: .; V gene: TRBV7-2
CDR3 DNA: TGTGCCAGCACCGTTTTGGGGGAGGGAGAGACCCAGTACTTC; CDR3 protein: CASTVLGEGETQYF; clone size: .; J gene: TRBJ2-5; D gene: TRBD2; V gene: TRBV9
CDR3 DNA: TGTGCCACCAGCAGAGAGGATCGACTAGCGGGCTTCAAGACGCAGTATTTT; CDR3 protein: CATSREDRLAGFKTQYF; clone size: .; J gene: TRBJ2-3; D gene: TRBD2; V gene: TRBV15
CDR3 DNA: TGTGCCAGCAGGATTAGCGGGGGGGGAACAGATACGCAGTATTTT; CDR3 protein: CASRISGGGTDTQYF; clone size: few; J gene: TRBJ2-3; D gene: TRBD2; V gene: TRBV12-3/TRBV12-4
CDR3 DNA: TGCAGTGCTAGGGAGGGCCTTTACTCCGAGCAGTACTTC; CDR3 protein: CSAREGLYSEQYF; clone size: .; J gene: TRBJ2-7; D gene: .; V gene: TRBV20-1
CDR3 DNA: TGCAGCGTTGTTGCCGGGACAAAGAACACTGAAGCTTTCTTT; CDR3 protein: CSVVAGTKNTEAFF; clone size: .; J gene: TRBJ1-1; D gene: .; V gene: TRBV29-1
CDR3 DNA: TGCAGCGTTTGGGAGGCCAACGTCCTGACTTTC; CDR3 protein: CSVWEANVLTF; clone size: .; J gene: TRBJ2-6; D gene: .; V gene: TRBV29-1
CDR3 DNA: TGTGCCAGCAGTGATCGACTAGGTCCCGGGGAGCTGTTTTTT; CDR3 protein: CASSDRLGPGELFF; clone size: many; J gene: TRBJ2-2; D gene: .; V gene: TRBV12-3/TRBV12-4
CDR3 DNA: TGCGCCAGCAGCCAAGAGCGGACCTACGAGCAGTACTTC; CDR3 protein: CASSQERTYEQYF; clone size: few; J gene: TRBJ2-7; D gene: .; V gene: TRBV4-3
CDR3 DNA: TGCAGCGTTGAAGCCCCTCTATCCTACGAGCAGTACTTC; CDR3 protein: CSVEAPLSYEQYF; clone size: many; J gene: TRBJ2-7; D gene: .; V gene: TRBV29-1
CDR3 DNA: TGTGCCACGGGACAGGTCATCTCCTACGAGCAGTACTTC; CDR3 protein: CATGQVISYEQYF; clone size: .; J gene: TRBJ2-7; D gene: TRBD1; V gene: TRBV27
CDR3 DNA: TGTGCCAGCAGCTTACCCCGACTAGCGGGTGGAGATACGCAGTATTTT; CDR3 protein: CASSLPRLAGGDTQYF; clone size: few; J gene: TRBJ2-3; D gene: TRBD2; V gene: TRBV7-9
CDR3 DNA: TGCAGTGCTAGAGATTTTGAGGGTATCTCCTACAATGAGCAGTTCTTC; CDR3 protein: CSARDFEGISYNEQFF; clone size: many; J gene: TRBJ2-1; D gene: .; V gene: TRBV20-1
CDR3 DNA: TGTGCCATCAGTGGGGGACAGAACCCTTGGGAGCAGTACTTC; CDR3 protein: CAISGGQNPWEQYF; clone size: .; J gene: TRBJ2-7; D gene: TRBD1; V gene: TRBV10-3
CDR3 DNA: TGTGCCAGCAGCGCCAGGGACAGGGACACTGAAGCTTTCTTT; CDR3 protein: CASSARDRDTEAFF; clone size: many; J gene: TRBJ1-1; D gene: TRBD1; V gene: TRBV7-9
CDR3 DNA: TGTGCCAGCAGTTGGAGAGGAGCCCCTTCTTCCTACGAGCAGTACTTC; CDR3 protein: CASSWRGAPSSYEQYF; clone size: few; J gene: TRBJ2-7; D gene: .; V gene: TRBV27
CDR3 DNA: TGTGCCAGCAGCTCCCACCCCCTGGGCGGGGGGGGACACTCCTACAATGAGCAGTTCTTC; CDR3 protein: CASSSHPLGGGGHSYNEQFF; clone size: .; J gene: TRBJ2-1; D gene: TRBD2; V gene: TRBV11-1
CDR3 DNA: TGTGCCAGCAGCTCCAGGGCCAGCACAGATACGCAGTATTTT; CDR3 protein: CASSSRASTDTQYF; clone size: many; J gene: TRBJ2-3; D gene: .; V gene: TRBV7-3
CDR3 DNA: TGTGCCAGCAGTTTTTTCCAGGGGGCGGCCTACACCTTC; CDR3 protein: CASSFFQGAAYTF; clone size: many; J gene: TRBJ1-2; D gene: TRBD1; V gene: TRBV12-3/TRBV12-4
CDR3 DNA: TGTGCCAGCAGTTTCTCGCTAGCGCCCAACAATGAGCAGTTCTTC; CDR3 protein: CASSFSLAPNNEQFF; clone size: few; J gene: TRBJ2-1; D gene: .; V gene: TRBV27